The text below deals with one T cell receptor (beta chain). Its target is unknown. The CDR3 sequence is 16 residues long. Germline V gene data show CDR1 as MNHNS and CDR2 as SASEGT. V lost 2 bases to trimming and J lost 10 bases, with 18 bases between them. These data come from a study of T cell responses to AZD1222 COVID-19 vaccine. Study outcomes and limitations: A rise in Spike-specific TCR breadth and depth followed two AZD1222 doses.

Sequencing was performed with immunoSEQ multiplex PCR; in TCRdb, only in-frame clones are kept and a portion is missing. The sample shows approximately 65,000 clones, 65% to 80% of them seen only once. The source material was peripheral blood, sampled on day 0 of AZD1222 vaccination. The chain uses TRBV6-1 and TRBJ1-6; maybe TRBD1 (5 bases). The sequence came from an adult in good health. CDR3 sequence reads: CASSETGGSAQSPLHF. In DNA form, the CDR3 reads TGTGCCAGCAGTGAAACGGGGGGATCTGCACAGTCACCCCTCCACTTT.